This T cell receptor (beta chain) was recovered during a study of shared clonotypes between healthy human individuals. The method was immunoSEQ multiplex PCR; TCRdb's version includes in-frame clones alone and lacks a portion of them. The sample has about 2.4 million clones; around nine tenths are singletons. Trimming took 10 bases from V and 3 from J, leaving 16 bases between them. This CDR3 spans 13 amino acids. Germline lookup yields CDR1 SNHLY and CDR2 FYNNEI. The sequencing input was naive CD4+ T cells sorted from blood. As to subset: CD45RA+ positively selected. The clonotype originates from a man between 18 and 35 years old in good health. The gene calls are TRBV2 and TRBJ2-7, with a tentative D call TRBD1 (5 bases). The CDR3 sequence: CATKVGQFYEQYF. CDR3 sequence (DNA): TGTGCCACCAAGGTGGGGCAGTTCTACGAGCAGTACTTC.